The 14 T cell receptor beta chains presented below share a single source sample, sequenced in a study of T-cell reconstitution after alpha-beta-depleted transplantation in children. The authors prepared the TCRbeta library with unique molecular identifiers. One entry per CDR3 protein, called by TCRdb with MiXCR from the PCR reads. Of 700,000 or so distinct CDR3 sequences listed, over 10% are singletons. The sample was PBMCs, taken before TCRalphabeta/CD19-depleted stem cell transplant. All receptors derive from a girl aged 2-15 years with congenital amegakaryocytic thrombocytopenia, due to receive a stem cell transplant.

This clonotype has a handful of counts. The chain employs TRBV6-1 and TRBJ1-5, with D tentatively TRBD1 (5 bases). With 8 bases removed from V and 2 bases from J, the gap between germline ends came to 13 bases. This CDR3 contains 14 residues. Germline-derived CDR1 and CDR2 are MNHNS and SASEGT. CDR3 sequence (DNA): TGTGCCAGCCTTGACAGCTTGGGCAATCAGCCCCAGCATTTT. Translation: CASLDSLGNQPQHF.

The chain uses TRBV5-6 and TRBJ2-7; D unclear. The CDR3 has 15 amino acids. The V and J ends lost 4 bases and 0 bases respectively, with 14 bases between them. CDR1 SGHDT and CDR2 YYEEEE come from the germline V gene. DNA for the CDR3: TGTGCCAGCAGCCGTTTTAATCCAGGCTCCTACGAGCAGTACTTC. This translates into CASSRFNPGSYEQYF.

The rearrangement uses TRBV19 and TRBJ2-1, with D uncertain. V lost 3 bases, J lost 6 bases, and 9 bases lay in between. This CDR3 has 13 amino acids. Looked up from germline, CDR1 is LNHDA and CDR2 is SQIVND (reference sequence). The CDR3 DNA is TGTGCCAGTAGTATTGTAAGGGCCAATGAGCAGTTCTTC. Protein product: CASSIVRANEQFF.

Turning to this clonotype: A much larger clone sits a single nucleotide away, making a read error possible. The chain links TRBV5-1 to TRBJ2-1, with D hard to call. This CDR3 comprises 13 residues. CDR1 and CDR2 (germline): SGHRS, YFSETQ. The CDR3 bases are TGCGCCAGCAGCTTGGTTGTTGACAATAAGCAGTTCTTC. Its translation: CASSLVVDNKQFF.

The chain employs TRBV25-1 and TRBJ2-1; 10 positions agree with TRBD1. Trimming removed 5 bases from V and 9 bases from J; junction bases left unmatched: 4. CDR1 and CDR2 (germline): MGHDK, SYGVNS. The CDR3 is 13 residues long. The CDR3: CASSKDRGSEQFF. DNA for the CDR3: TGTGCCAGCAGTAAGGACAGGGGGTCTGAGCAGTTCTTC.

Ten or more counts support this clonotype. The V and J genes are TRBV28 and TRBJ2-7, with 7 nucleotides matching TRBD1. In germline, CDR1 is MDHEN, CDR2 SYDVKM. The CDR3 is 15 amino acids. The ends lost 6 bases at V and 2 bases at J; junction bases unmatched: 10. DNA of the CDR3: TGTGCCAGCAGCTTCCGGACAGGCCATACCTACGAGCAGTACTTC. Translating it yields CASSFRTGHTYEQYF.

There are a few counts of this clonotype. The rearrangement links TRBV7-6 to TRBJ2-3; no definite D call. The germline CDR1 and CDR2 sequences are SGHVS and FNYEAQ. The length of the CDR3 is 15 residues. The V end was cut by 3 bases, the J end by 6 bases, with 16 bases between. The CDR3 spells CASSFGTPGSDTQYF. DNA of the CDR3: TGTGCCAGCAGCTTTGGCACCCCCGGGTCCGATACGCAGTATTTT.

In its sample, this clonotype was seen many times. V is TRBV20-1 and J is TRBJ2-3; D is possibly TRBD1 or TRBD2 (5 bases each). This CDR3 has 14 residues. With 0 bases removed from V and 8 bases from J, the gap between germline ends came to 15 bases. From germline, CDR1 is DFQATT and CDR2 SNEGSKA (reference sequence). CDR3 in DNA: TGCAGTGCTAGAGATTTTTTAGGGGAGCGTACGCAGTATTTT. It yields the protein CSARDFLGERTQYF.

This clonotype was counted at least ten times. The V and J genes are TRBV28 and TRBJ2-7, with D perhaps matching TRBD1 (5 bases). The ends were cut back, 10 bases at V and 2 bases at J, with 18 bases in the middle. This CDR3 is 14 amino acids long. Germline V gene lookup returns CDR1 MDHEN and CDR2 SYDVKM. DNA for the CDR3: TGTGCCATCACGCCCAGGGAACGACCCTACGAGCAGTACTTC. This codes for CAITPRERPYEQYF.

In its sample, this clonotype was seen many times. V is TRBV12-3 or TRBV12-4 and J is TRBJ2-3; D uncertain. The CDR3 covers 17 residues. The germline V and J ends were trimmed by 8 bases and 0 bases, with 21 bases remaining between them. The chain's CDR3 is CASLPALMLTSTDTQYF. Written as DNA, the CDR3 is TGTGCCAGCCTACCCGCCCTCATGCTGACTAGCACAGATACGCAGTATTTT.

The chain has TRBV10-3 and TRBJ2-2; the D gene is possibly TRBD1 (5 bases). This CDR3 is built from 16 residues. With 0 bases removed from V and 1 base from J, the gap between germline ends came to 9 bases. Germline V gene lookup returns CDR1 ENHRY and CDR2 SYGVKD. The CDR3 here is CAISESGQRNTGELFF. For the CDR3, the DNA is TGTGCCATCAGTGAGTCGGGGCAGCGGAACACCGGGGAGCTGTTTTTT.

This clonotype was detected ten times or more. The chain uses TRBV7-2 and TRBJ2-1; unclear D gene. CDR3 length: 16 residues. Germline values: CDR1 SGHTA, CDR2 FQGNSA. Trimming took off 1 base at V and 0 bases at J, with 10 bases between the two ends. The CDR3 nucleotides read TGTGCCAGCAGCTTAGGGGTGTTGAGCTCCTACAATGAGCAGTTCTTC. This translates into CASSLGVLSSYNEQFF.

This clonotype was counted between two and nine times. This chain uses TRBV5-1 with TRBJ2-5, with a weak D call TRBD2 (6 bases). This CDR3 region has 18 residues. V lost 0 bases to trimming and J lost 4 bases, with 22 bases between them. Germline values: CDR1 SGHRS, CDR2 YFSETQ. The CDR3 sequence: CASSLGASDKSSRETQYF. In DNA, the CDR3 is TGCGCCAGCAGCTTGGGGGCTAGCGACAAATCCTCTCGAGAGACCCAGTACTTC.

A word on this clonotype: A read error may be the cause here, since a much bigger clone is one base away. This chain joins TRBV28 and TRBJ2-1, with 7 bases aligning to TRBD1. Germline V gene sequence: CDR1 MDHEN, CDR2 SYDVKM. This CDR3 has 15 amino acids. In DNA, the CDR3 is TGTGCCAGCCATCCCGGGGACAGCTCCTACAATGCGCAGTTCTTC. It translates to CASHPGDSSYNAQFF.